This T cell receptor (beta chain) was captured by sequencing in a study of blood T cell repertoires in COVID-19. In germline, CDR1 is SGHTA, CDR2 FQGNSA. The CDR3 spans 13 residues. The V end was cut by 4 bases, the J end by 7 bases, with 11 bases between. In its sample, this clone was seen once. Produced via immunoSEQ multiplex PCR; TCRdb's table is partial and in-frame only. The data show about 14,000 clones, with roughly 86% seen just once and roughly 5.9% held by the top ten. Sequenced sample: peripheral blood. The source is a human donor in a cohort sampled during active COVID-19. The rearrangement links TRBV7-2 to TRBJ2-1; D is possibly TRBD1 (6 bases). The CDR3 DNA is TGTGCCAGCAGCTCAGGGGTTAGTAATGAGCAGTTCTTC. Protein sequence: CASSSGVSNEQFF. The full variable domain, rest sourced from reference TRBV7-2 and TRBJ2-1, is GAGVSQSPSNKVTEKGKDVELRCDPISGHTALYWYRQSLGQGLEFLIYFQGNSAPDKSGLPSDRFSAERTGGSVSTLTIQRTQQEDSAVYLCASSSGVSNEQFFGPGTRLTVL.